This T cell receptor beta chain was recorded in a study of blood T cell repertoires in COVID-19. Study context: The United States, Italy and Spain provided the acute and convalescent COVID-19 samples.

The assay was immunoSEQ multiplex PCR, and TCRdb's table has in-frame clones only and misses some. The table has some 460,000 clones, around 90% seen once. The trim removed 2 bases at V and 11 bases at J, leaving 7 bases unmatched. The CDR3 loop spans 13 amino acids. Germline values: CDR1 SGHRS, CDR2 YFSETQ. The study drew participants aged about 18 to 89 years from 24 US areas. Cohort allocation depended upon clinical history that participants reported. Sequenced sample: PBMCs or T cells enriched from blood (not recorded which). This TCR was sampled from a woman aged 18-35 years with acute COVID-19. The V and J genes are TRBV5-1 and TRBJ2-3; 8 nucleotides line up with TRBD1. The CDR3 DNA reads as TGCGCCAGCAGCTTTGACCGGGACAGGATGCAGTATTTT. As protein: CASSFDRDRMQYF.